The following is a T cell receptor (beta chain) sequence with its context. Antigen specificity is unknown. This sample is drawn from a study of neoadjuvant nivolumab and ipilimumab in lung cancer. This CDR3 has 14 amino acids. Trimming stripped 0 bases from V and 4 bases from J, with 7 bases between. CDR1 MNHNS and CDR2 SASEGT come from the germline V gene. Clones were sequenced by immunoSEQ multiplex PCR, and TCRdb holds only the in-frame ones, with some missing. This sample has around 4,500 clones; about three quarters occur once, and the top ten carry 3.3%. General observations from the study: Only two of four nivolumab-treated tumors gained richness and clonality by surgery. Higher pretherapy blood TCR richness went with higher resected-tumor richness. TCR clonality did not significantly correlate with pathologic tumor regression.

The sequence derives from an adult with non-small cell lung cancer. Some clones in this sample may be carry-over from other donors' samples. The material sequenced was normal lung tissue adjacent to the tumor, taken after neoadjuvant nivolumab, alone or with ipilimumab, at or shortly before surgery. The rearrangement links TRBV6-1 to TRBJ2-1; TRBD1 or TRBD2 may be the D gene (5 bases each). CDR3 residues: CASSEAGRYNEQFF. DNA of the CDR3: TGTGCCAGCAGTGAAGCGGGACGATACAATGAGCAGTTCTTC.